This T cell receptor (beta chain) was sequenced during a study of post-analysis software for immune sequencing data. This clonotype appeared a few times. The antigen is not known. The TCR beta cDNA libraries contained unique molecular identifiers. TCRdb ran MiXCR on the PCR reads and lists one entry per CDR3 protein. The sample has 500,000 to 600,000 distinct CDR3 sequences; about 40% are singletons. Germline CDR1 reads SGHRS; CDR2 reads YFSETQ. Germline trimming cut 4 bases from V and 8 bases from J; bases unmatched to any gene: 10. The CDR3 runs to 15 residues. General study results and limits: Patients carried five TRBV segments more frequently than controls did, and TRBV5-6, TRBV5-1 and TRBV20-1 were among them. Samples sharing a preparation batch grouped tightly together when assessed by F measure.

The gene calls are TRBV5-1 and TRBJ2-1; 9 bases align to TRBD2. The origin of this receptor is a girl aged 5 to 17 with multiple sclerosis. The sequenced sample was blood. The CDR3 DNA reads TGCGCCAGCAGCCCTATAGCGGGAGTAGGAGATGAGCAGTTCTTC. Amino acid sequence: CASSPIAGVGDEQFF.